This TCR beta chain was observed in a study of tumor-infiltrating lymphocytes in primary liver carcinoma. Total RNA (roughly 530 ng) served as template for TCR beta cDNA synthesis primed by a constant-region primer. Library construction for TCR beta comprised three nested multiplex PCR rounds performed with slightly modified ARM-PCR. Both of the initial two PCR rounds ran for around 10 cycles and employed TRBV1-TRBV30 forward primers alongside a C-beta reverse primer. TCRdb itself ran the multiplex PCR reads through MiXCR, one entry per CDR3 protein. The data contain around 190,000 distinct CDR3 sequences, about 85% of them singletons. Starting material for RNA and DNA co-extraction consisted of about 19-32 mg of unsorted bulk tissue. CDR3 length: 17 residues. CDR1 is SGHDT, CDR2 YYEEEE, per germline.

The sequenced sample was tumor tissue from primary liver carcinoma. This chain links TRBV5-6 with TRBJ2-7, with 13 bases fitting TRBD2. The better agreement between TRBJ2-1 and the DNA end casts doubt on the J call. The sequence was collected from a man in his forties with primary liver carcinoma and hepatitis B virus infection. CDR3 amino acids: CASFGLAGVTSSYEQFF. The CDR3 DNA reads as TGTGCAAGCTTTGGACTAGCGGGAGTCACCAGCTCCTACGAGCAGTTCTTC.